The 20 T cell receptor beta chains in this list originate from one sample, sequenced in a study of PD-1 blockade in classical Hodgkin lymphoma. Clones were read by immunoSEQ multiplex PCR, and TCRdb kept only the in-frame ones, dropping some. The table lists just under 65,000 clones, about 89% of them singletons, with about 9.4% in the top ten. Time point here: cycle 4 day 1 (C4D1), after more than 5 weeks of nivolumab. All patients experienced relapse after autologous stem cell transplantation, and brentuximab vedotin exposure was variable. The material was peripheral blood mononuclear cells (PBMCs), obtained before the fourth cycle of nivolumab. All receptors come from a human donor with classical Hodgkin lymphoma.

This chain connects TRBV18 to TRBJ2-3; D not certain. Trimming shortened V by 3 bases and J by 5 bases, and 12 bases separated the two germline ends. Germline V gene data show CDR1 as KGHSH and CDR2 as LQKENI. This CDR3 is 14 amino acids long. The CDR3 DNA sequence: TGTGCCAGCTCACCGGGCGGTTGGGTAGATACGCAGTATTTT. Encoded protein: CASSPGGWVDTQYF.

The rearrangement joins TRBV9 to TRBJ1-2; TRBD1 might be the D (6 bases). V lost 5 bases, J lost 4 bases, and 18 bases lay in between. Germline loops: CDR1 SGDLS, CDR2 YYNGEE. The CDR3 runs to 15 residues. Here the CDR3 reads CASRTAGGGTYGYTF. In nucleotides, the CDR3 is TGTGCCAGCAGGACGGCTGGAGGGGGAACCTATGGCTACACCTTC.

The rearrangement uses TRBV5-6 and TRBJ2-3, with 11 bases that match TRBD2. The CDR3 totals 16 residues. With V trimmed by 4 bases and J by 0 bases, 4 bases remained unmatched. CDR1 SGHDT and CDR2 YYEEEE come from the germline V gene. CDR3: CASSPGLAASTDTQYF. CDR3 nucleotide sequence: TGTGCCAGCAGCCCGGGACTAGCGGCTAGCACAGATACGCAGTATTTT.

This clone has just one count. The chain links TRBV5-1 to TRBJ2-3, with unresolved D. The CDR3 consists of 15 residues. Looked up from germline, CDR1 is SGHRS and CDR2 is YFSETQ. V shed 0 bases and J shed 2 bases, with 10 bases lying between them. As DNA, the CDR3 is TGCGCCAGCAGCTTGGTGGGTTTCCTCACAGATACGCAGTATTTT. Its protein product is CASSLVGFLTDTQYF.

A single count supports this clone. The chain employs TRBV10-3 and TRBJ2-7; 7 bases match TRBD2. This CDR3 region has 14 residues. CDR1 is ENHRY and CDR2 is SYGVKD in the germline V gene. With V trimmed by 6 bases and J by 3 bases, 8 bases remained unmatched. The CDR3 DNA reads as TGTGCCATCAGGCCCCGAGGGAGGGACTACGAGCAGTACTTC. It encodes CAIRPRGRDYEQYF.

This sequence joins TRBV30 and TRBJ1-1; D might be TRBD1 (5 bases). This CDR3 spans 13 amino acids. Germline V lookup: CDR1 GTSNPN, CDR2 SVGIG (reference sequence). V lost 7 bases and J lost 5, with 17 bases in between. CDR3 sequence reads: CAYSRPGGTEAFF. The CDR3 DNA is TGTGCCTACTCTCGACCCGGGGGGACTGAAGCTTTCTTT.

The gene calls are TRBV27 and TRBJ1-4; D is unresolved. This CDR3 comprises 12 residues. V was clipped by 6 bases and J by 5 bases, with 7 bases between them. CDR1 and CDR2 (germline): MNHEY, SMNVEV (reference sequence). This CDR3 reads CASRALNEKLFF. Written as DNA, the CDR3 is TGTGCCAGCAGGGCGTTGAATGAAAAACTGTTTTTT.

The V and J genes are TRBV19 and TRBJ1-5; unclear D gene. Trimming took 3 bases from V and 4 from J, leaving 10 bases between them. Germline V gives CDR1 LNHDA, CDR2 SQIVND (reference sequence). CDR3 length: 14 residues. CDR3 protein: CASSISYANQPQHF. CDR3 coding DNA: TGTGCCAGTAGTATTTCGTACGCTAATCAGCCCCAGCATTTT.

V usage is TRBV5-1 and J usage is TRBJ2-7, with 7 positions matching TRBD2. Germline V gene lookup returns CDR1 SGHRS and CDR2 YFSETQ. With 3 bases clipped from V and 2 bases from J, the junction kept 8 bases outside the gene matches. The CDR3 is 15 amino acids. CDR3 DNA: TGCGCCAGCAGCTCTCGGGGAGGGCTTCCCTACGAGCAGTACTTC. It specifies CASSSRGGLPYEQYF.

This chain connects TRBV5-5 to TRBJ1-2; D remains ambiguous. Germline assignment: CDR1 SGHKS and CDR2 YYEKEE (reference sequence). The CDR3 extends over 14 amino acids. The V end was cut by 2 bases, the J end by 3 bases, with 11 bases between. CDR3 nucleotides: TGTGCCAGCAGCTTCGGACGGACTGACTATGGCTACACCTTC. Protein product: CASSFGRTDYGYTF.

This chain's CDR3 is CASSPGSYEQYF. The CDR3 DNA is TGTGCCAGCAGTCCAGGCTCCTACGAGCAGTACTTC. The V call is TRBV27, the J call TRBJ2-7; D not certain. V was clipped by 5 bases and J by 0 bases, with 5 bases between them. CDR1 and CDR2 from the germline V gene are MNHEY and SMNVEV (reference sequence). The CDR3 contains 12 residues.

The V call is TRBV10-2, the J call TRBJ2-3; TRBD2 matches 10 bases. The CDR3 runs 15 residues. The germline gives CDR1 WSHSY, CDR2 SAAADI. The J segment lost 5 bases and the V segment lost 7 bases, leaving 9 bases of the junction unmatched. CDR3 coding DNA: TGCGCCAGCACCCCCAGCGGGGGGGCGGGAGATACGCAGTATTTT. Residues: CASTPSGGAGDTQYF.

This chain connects TRBV12-5 to TRBJ2-7; no clear D gene. V shed 4 bases and J shed 1 base, with 5 bases lying between them. Germline V gene lookup returns CDR1 LGHNT and CDR2 FRNRAP. This CDR3 has 12 residues. The CDR3 here is CASGCPSYEQYF. CDR3 sequence (DNA): TGTGCTAGTGGTTGCCCTTCCTACGAGCAGTACTTC.

This chain links TRBV9 with TRBJ2-2; a weak D match, TRBD2 (7 bases). The V gene's germline CDR1 is SGDLS and CDR2 YYNGEE. V was pared by 4 bases and J by 3 bases, with 13 bases between. The CDR3 is 15 residues long. CDR3 DNA sequence: TGTGCCAGCAGCCCGGGCGGGGGCGACACCGGGGAGCTGTTTTTT. It encodes CASSPGGGDTGELFF.

This chain connects TRBV7-9 to TRBJ1-1, with D possibly matching TRBD1 (6 bases). This CDR3 comprises 19 residues. Germline V CDR1 and CDR2: SEHNR, FQNEAQ (reference sequence). V was pared by 2 bases and J by 0 bases, with 22 bases between. The CDR3 sequence is CASSLTPGGLGFMNTEAFF. CDR3 nucleotide sequence: TGTGCCAGCAGCTTAACCCCCGGGGGGCTGGGGTTTATGAACACTGAAGCTTTCTTT. The full variable domain, in which reference TRBV7-9 and TRBJ1-1 provide the parts outside the CDR3, is DTGVSQNPRHKITKRGQNVTFRCDPISEHNRLYWYRQTLGQGPEFLTYFQNEAQLEKSRLLSDRFSAERPKGSFSTLEIQRTEQGDSAMYLCASSLTPGGLGFMNTEAFFGQGTRLTVV.

The V call is TRBV5-6, the J call TRBJ2-1, with D possibly being TRBD1 or TRBD2 (5 bases each). This CDR3 is built from 12 residues. CDR1 SGHDT and CDR2 YYEEEE come from the germline V gene. Trimming took off 0 bases at V and 9 bases at J, with 7 bases between the two ends. The CDR3 DNA is TGTGCCAGCAGCTTGGGGGGGATTGAGCAGTTCTTC. Its protein product is CASSLGGIEQFF. Full variable domain (outside the CDR3, taken from reference TRBV5-6 and TRBJ2-1): DAGVTQSPTHLIKTRGQQVTLRCSPKSGHDTVSWYQQALGQGPQFIFQYYEEEERQRGNFPDRFSGHQFPNYSSELNVNALLLGDSALYLCASSLGGIEQFFGPGTRLTVL.

The gene calls are TRBV10-3 and TRBJ1-5, with D possibly TRBD1 on 5 matching bases. The germline gives CDR1 ENHRY, CDR2 SYGVKD. This CDR3 comprises 14 residues. V lost 4 bases and J 7 bases, leaving 14 bases between the germline ends. CDR3 nucleotides: TGTGCCATCAGTGGGACGGGAGGGGACCAGCCCCAGCATTTT. Its translation is CAISGTGGDQPQHF.

For the CDR3, the DNA is TGTGCCAGCACCCCCAGAGGGATCACTGGGGATACGCAGTATTTT. It is translated as CASTPRGITGDTQYF. The chain couples TRBV2 to TRBJ2-3; a possible D gene is TRBD2 (5 bases). CDR3 length: 15 residues. CDR1 SNHLY and CDR2 FYNNEI come from the germline V gene. Trimming stripped 7 bases from V and 6 bases from J, with 20 bases between.

V and J are TRBV6-5 and TRBJ1-2; the D gene is possibly TRBD1 (6 bases). CDR1 and CDR2 from the germline V gene are MNHEY and SVGAGI. The CDR3 has 13 residues. Trimming shortened V by 6 bases and J by 4 bases, and 12 bases separated the two germline ends. CDR3 region: CASSTGQLYGYTF. CDR3 DNA: TGTGCCAGCAGCACCGGACAGCTCTATGGCTACACCTTC.

This rearrangement joins TRBV5-8 to TRBJ2-7; unclear D gene. This CDR3 is built from 14 residues. Germline V gene sequence: CDR1 SGHTS, CDR2 YDEGEE. Trimming removed 4 bases from V and 2 bases from J, with 13 bases in between. In nucleotides, the CDR3 is TGTGCCAGCAGCGCTGTTTCGTACCCCTACGAGCAGTACTTC. This encodes CASSAVSYPYEQYF.